This TCR beta chain was obtained from a study of T cell responses to AZD1222 COVID-19 vaccine. Whole-study context: Second doses were pooled across both intervals (about 4 or about 12 weeks). Notes on the study in general: Researchers report vaccine-associated CD4 TCRs spanning spike, with dominance at 160-218 and 743-854. The donor group comprised mostly white British people and more females; the analysis possibly underestimated clonal diversity.

Per the germline V gene, CDR1 is SGHDN and CDR2 is FVKESK. The CDR3 sequence is 15 residues long. The V end lost 6 bases, the J end lost 4 bases, and 15 bases lay between the germline ends. The sample holds one count of this clone. Its target is not known. The method was immunoSEQ multiplex PCR; TCRdb's version includes in-frame clones alone and lacks a portion of them. Here the sample spans more than 80,000 clones, roughly 90% being singletons. The clonotype was recovered from an adult in good health. The rearrangement uses TRBV14 and TRBJ2-2, with D unresolved. Material: peripheral blood, obtained on day 0 of AZD1222 vaccination. Written as DNA, the CDR3 is TGTGCCAGCAGTCCGGGCCCCAGAAGCACCGGGGAGCTGTTTTTT. This codes for CASSPGPRSTGELFF. Complete variable domain (other parts from reference TRBV14 and TRBJ2-2): EAGVTQFPSHSVIEKGQTVTLRCDPISGHDNLYWYRRVMGKEIKFLLHFVKESKQDESGMPNNRFLAERTGGTYSTLKVQPAELEDSGVYFCASSPGPRSTGELFFGEGSRLTVL.